Sequencing of this TCR beta chain was carried out in a study of cytomegalovirus exposure and HLA in healthy donors. 13 Jbeta primers and 60 Vbeta primers were used for the PCR. Clones were read by immunoSEQ multiplex PCR, and TCRdb kept only the in-frame ones, dropping some. Of about 64,000 clones in the sample, approximately 85% were seen once. This clone was recorded once. At the DNA level, this CDR3 is encoded by other sequences in the same sample as well. CDR1 LNHDA and CDR2 SQIVND come from the germline V gene (reference sequence). There are 15 residues in the CDR3. V gave up 1 base and J gave up 0 bases, with 7 bases separating them.

The chain uses TRBV19 and TRBJ1-3; D unresolved. The sample was PBMCs. The TCR was taken from a female donor in good health and CMV-seronegative. The CDR3 DNA follows: TGTGCCAGTAGTATAGGACGGGGCTCTGGAAACACCATATATTTT. Its translation: CASSIGRGSGNTIYF. The entire variable domain, with the rest obtained from reference TRBV19 and TRBJ1-3, is as follows: DGGITQSPKYLFRKEGQNVTLSCEQNLNHDAMYWYRQDPGQGLRLIYYSQIVNDFQKGDIAEGYSVSREKKESFPLTVTSAQKNPTAFYLCASSIGRGSGNTIYFGEGSWLTVV.